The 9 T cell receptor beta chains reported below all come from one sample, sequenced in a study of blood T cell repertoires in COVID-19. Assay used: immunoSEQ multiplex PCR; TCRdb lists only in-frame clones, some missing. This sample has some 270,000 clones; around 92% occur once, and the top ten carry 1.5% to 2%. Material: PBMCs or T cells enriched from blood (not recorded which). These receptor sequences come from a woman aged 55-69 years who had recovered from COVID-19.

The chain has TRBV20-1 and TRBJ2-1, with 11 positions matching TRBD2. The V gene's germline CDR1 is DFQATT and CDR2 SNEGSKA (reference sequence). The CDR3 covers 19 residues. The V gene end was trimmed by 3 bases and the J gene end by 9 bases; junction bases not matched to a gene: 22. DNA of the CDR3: TGCAGTGCTAGTGGTGGAGGTACTAGCGGGAGAAGGGCGAGGGGTGAGCAGTTCTTC. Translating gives CSASGGGTSGRRARGEQFF.

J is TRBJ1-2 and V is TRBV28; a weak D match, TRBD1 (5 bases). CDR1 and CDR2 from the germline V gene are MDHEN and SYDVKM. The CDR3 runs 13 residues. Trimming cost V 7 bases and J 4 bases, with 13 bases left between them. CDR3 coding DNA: TGTGCCAGCACCCCTGGGGGAGGCTATGGCTACACCTTC. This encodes CASTPGGGYGYTF.

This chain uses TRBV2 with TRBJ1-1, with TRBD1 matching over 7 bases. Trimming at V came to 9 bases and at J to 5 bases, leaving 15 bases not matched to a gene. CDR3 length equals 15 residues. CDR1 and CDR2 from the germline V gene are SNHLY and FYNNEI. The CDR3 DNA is TGTGCCAGTCTCACGGAGGGGGCAACGAGGACTGAAGCTTTCTTT. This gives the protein CASLTEGATRTEAFF.

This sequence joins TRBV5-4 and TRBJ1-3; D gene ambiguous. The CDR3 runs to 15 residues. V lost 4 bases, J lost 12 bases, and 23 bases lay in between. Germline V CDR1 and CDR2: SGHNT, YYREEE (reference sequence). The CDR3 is CASSRTGAEGGIIYF. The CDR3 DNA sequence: TGTGCCAGCAGCCGAACGGGAGCCGAGGGTGGGATCATATATTTT.

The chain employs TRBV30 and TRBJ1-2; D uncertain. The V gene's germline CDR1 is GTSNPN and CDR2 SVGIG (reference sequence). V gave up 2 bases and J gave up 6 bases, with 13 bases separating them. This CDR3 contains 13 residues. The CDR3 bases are TGTGCCTGGAGTCTCTCGACCACTAATGGCTACACCTTC. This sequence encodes CAWSLSTTNGYTF.

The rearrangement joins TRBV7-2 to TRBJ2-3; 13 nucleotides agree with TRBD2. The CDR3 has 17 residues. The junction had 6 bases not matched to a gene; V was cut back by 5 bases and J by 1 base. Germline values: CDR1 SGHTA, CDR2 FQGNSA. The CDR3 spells CASSRTSGGPRTDTQYF. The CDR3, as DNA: TGTGCCAGCAGCCGGACTAGCGGGGGACCCCGCACAGATACGCAGTATTTT.

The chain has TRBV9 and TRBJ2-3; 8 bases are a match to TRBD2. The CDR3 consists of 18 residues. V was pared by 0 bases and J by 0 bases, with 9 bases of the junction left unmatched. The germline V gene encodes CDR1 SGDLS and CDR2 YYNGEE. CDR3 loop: CASSVEERLALSTDTQYF. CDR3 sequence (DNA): TGTGCCAGCAGCGTAGAGGAAAGACTAGCGTTGAGCACAGATACGCAGTATTTT.

The CDR3 reads CASSLSPGGGFEQYF. The DNA for the CDR3 is TGTGCCAGCAGTTTATCTCCGGGAGGGGGCTTTGAGCAGTACTTC. The rearrangement joins TRBV27 to TRBJ2-7; D perhaps matches TRBD2 (8 bases). Trimming stripped 0 bases from V and 7 bases from J, with 16 bases between. The CDR3 runs to 15 residues. Germline V gene data show CDR1 as MNHEY and CDR2 as SMNVEV (reference sequence).

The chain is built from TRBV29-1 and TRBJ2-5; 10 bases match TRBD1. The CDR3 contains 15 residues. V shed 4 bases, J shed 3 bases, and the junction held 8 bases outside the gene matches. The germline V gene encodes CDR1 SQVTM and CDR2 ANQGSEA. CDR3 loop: CSVAWTGGSEETQYF. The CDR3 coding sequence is TGCAGCGTTGCGTGGACAGGGGGATCGGAAGAGACCCAGTACTTC.